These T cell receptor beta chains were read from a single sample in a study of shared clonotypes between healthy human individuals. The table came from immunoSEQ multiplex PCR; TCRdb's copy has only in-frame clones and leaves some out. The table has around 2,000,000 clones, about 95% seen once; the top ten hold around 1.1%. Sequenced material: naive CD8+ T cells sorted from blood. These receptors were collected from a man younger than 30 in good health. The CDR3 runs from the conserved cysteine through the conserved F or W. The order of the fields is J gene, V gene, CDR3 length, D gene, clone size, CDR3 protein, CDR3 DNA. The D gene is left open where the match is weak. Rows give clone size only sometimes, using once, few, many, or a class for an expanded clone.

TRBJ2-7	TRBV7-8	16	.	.	CASSPPGLGYSYEQYF	TGTGCCAGCAGCCCACCTGGGTTGGGGTACTCCTACGAGCAGTACTTC
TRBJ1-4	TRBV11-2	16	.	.	CASSLVLGATNEKLFF	TGTGCCAGCAGCTTAGTTTTAGGGGCAACTAATGAAAAACTGTTTTTT
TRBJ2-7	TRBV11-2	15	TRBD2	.	CASSPPWGGISEQYF	TGTGCCAGCAGCCCTCCATGGGGGGGGATATCCGAGCAGTACTTC
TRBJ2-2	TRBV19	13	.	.	CASIRVNTGELFF	TGTGCCAGTATACGGGTGAACACCGGGGAGCTGTTTTTT
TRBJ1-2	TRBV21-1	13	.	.	CASSKRGGYGYTF	TGTGCCAGCAGCAAACGCGGGGGCTATGGCTACACCTTC
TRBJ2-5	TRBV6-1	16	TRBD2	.	CASSEDGSGGQETQYF	TGTGCCAGCAGTGAAGATGGCAGCGGGGGCCAAGAGACCCAGTACTTC
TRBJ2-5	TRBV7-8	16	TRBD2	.	CASSLELAGTQETQYF	TGTGCCAGCAGCTTAGAGTTAGCGGGAACCCAAGAGACCCAGTACTTC
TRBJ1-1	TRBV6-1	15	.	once	CASSVDPGVGTEAFF	TGTGCCAGCAGTGTGGACCCTGGGGTTGGCACTGAAGCTTTCTTT
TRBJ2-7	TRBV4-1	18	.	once	CASSQEASGAGWGREQYF	TGCGCCAGCAGCCAAGAGGCTTCGGGGGCGGGTTGGGGACGCGAGCAGTACTTC
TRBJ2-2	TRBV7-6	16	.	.	CASSGILGLHTGELFF	TGTGCCAGCAGCGGGATTCTGGGATTACACACCGGGGAGCTGTTTTTT
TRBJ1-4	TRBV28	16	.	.	CASSSTFRGAGEKLFF	TGTGCCAGCAGTTCAACCTTCAGGGGTGCGGGTGAAAAACTGTTTTTT
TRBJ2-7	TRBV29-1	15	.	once	CSVEDRLDSSYEQYF	TGCAGCGTTGAAGATCGACTAGATAGTTCCTACGAGCAGTACTTC
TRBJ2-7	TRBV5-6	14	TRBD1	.	CASSPGQDHYEQYF	TGTGCCAGCAGCCCGGGACAGGACCATTACGAGCAGTACTTC
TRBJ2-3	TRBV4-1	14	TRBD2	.	CASSQWGGSDTQYF	TGCGCCAGCAGCCAATGGGGGGGGAGTGATACGCAGTATTTT
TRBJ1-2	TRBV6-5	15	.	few	CASSLSVGLIYGYTF	TGTGCCAGCAGCCTCTCGGTCGGGCTGATCTATGGCTACACCTTC
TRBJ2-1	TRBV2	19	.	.	CASMVARTSSGRDYNEQFF	TGTGCCAGCATGGTAGCTCGAACCAGCTCGGGTCGGGATTACAATGAGCAGTTCTTC
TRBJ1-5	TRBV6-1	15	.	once	CASSLPGYSNQPQHF	TGTGCCAGCTCTTTACCAGGGTATAGCAATCAGCCCCAGCATTTT
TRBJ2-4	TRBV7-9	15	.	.	CASSAVGVAKNIQYF	TGTGCCAGCAGCGCAGTGGGTGTAGCCAAAAACATTCAGTACTTC
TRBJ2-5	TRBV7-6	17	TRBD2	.	CASSLVHTSGSGETQYF	TGTGCCAGCAGCTTAGTACATACTAGCGGGAGCGGAGAGACCCAGTACTTC
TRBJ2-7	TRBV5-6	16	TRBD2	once	CASSLMNEGGSYEQYF	TGTGCCAGCAGCTTAATGAATGAGGGAGGGTCCTACGAGCAGTACTTC
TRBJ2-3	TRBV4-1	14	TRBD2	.	CASAQREGLDTQYF	TGCGCCAGCGCCCAGCGGGAGGGCCTGGATACGCAGTATTTT
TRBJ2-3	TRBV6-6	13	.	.	CASSYVGPDTQYF	TGTGCCAGCAGTTATGTGGGACCAGATACGCAGTATTTT
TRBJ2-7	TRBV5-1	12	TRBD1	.	CASSSQGSEQYF	TGCGCCAGCAGCTCACAGGGGTCCGAGCAGTACTTC
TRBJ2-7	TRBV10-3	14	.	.	CAISLDPNPYEQYF	TGTGCCATCAGTTTGGACCCCAACCCCTACGAGCAGTACTTC
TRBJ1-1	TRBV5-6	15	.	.	CASSWGPSAPLEAFF	TGTGCCAGCAGTTGGGGACCGTCGGCCCCTCTTGAAGCTTTCTTT
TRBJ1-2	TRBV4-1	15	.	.	CASSQDWETGFGYTF	TGCGCCAGCAGCCAAGATTGGGAAACAGGGTTTGGCTACACCTTC
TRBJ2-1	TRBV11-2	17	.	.	CASSQGASGIKHNEQFF	TGTGCCAGCAGCCAGGGGGCTAGCGGGATCAAACACAATGAGCAGTTCTTC
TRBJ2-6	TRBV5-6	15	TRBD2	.	CASSPWGGGANVLTF	TGTGCCAGCAGCCCCTGGGGGGGTGGGGCCAACGTCCTGACTTTC